This T cell receptor beta chain was sequenced during a study of blood T cell repertoires in COVID-19. Using immunoSEQ multiplex PCR, the repertoire was profiled, and TCRdb retains in-frame clones only, with some absent. Of tens of thousands of clones listed, roughly 70% are singletons. The specimen was peripheral blood. The origin of this receptor is a human donor with acute or convalescent COVID-19. The donor label of this sample is uncertain.

CDR3 bases: TGTGCCAGCAGTTTGGGACAGGGCAACCGCCTGGCAGCCGATTACAATGAGCAGTTCTTC. It is translated as CASSLGQGNRLAADYNEQFF. The J gene is TRBJ2-1, the V gene TRBV28, with TRBD1 identical over 9 bases. This CDR3 has 20 amino acids. V trimming: 3 bases; J trimming: 4 bases; junction bases outside the gene matches: 19. Germline loops: CDR1 MDHEN, CDR2 SYDVKM.